Listed below are T cell receptor beta chains from one sample, sequenced in a study of blood T cell repertoires in COVID-19. Method: immunoSEQ multiplex PCR; TCRdb's copy keeps in-frame clones and lacks some. Among about 240,000 clones listed, about four fifths were seen once. Material for sequencing was peripheral blood. The receptor set was obtained from an elderly woman with COVID-19, enrolled during active disease. CDR3s include the opening cysteine and the closing phenylalanine or tryptophan.

V	J	CDR3
TRBV18	TRBJ2-1	CASSPTFSGGSYNEQFF
TRBV14	TRBJ1-1	CASSEGQRSGNTEAFF
TRBV30	TRBJ1-2	CAWSHGSYGYTF
TRBV25-1	TRBJ2-1	CASLAGNNEQFF
TRBV28	TRBJ2-1	CASSLDRYNEQFF
TRBV5-5	TRBJ2-2	CASSLGDRVPTGELFF
TRBV2	TRBJ1-5	CASRGQSQPQHF
TRBV28	TRBJ1-1	CASSLLQGTAFF
TRBV7-3	TRBJ2-3	CASSRPGTDTQYF
TRBV3-1/TRBV3-2	TRBJ1-1	CASSQIGGTEAFF
TRBV6-1	TRBJ1-2	CASSEGTGLYGYTF
TRBV28	TRBJ2-1	CASNPGYNEQFF
TRBV2	TRBJ1-2	CASNFQGSGGYTF
TRBV29-1	TRBJ1-1	CSSGGRAEAFF
TRBV19	TRBJ1-1	CASRPQGNTEAFF
TRBV7-2	TRBJ2-1	CASSLYWTSNEQFF
TRBV7-2	TRBJ2-1	CASRSGSGAMGDEQFF
TRBV15	TRBJ2-1	CATSRDSAYNEQFF
TRBV11-2	TRBJ1-2	CASSLVSGGLSGYTF
TRBV9	TRBJ2-3	CASRQTGLASDTQYF
TRBV7-9	TRBJ1-1	CASSPWEANTEAFF
TRBV2	TRBJ1-5	CASNSAGLYQPQHF
TRBV5-8	TRBJ2-6	CASSLVGANVLTF
TRBV5-6	TRBJ1-5	CASSLRGLSNQPQHF
TRBV7-8	TRBJ1-1	CASSFGTGGVEAFF
TRBV7-9	TRBJ1-1	CASSLGRGDTEAFF
TRBV2	TRBJ1-5	CASSVEGSQPQHF
TRBV15	TRBJ1-4	CATSRDGARFNEKLFF
TRBV2	TRBJ1-4	CASSDGTRDEKLFF
TRBV6-1	TRBJ1-2	CASSEQGGYYGYTF
TRBV6-5	TRBJ2-5	CASGRGGQETQYF
TRBV5-6	TRBJ1-2	CASSLMMAGYTF
TRBV19	TRBJ2-2	CASTEQGALAGELFF
TRBV11-2	TRBJ2-5	CASSLQGAGETQYF
TRBV5-4	TRBJ2-1	CASSSGASGRNEQFF
TRBV21-1	TRBJ2-7	CASSPPLAGQSYEQYF
TRBV18	TRBJ2-1	CASSPRLAGDNEQFF
TRBV5-6	TRBJ1-6	CASSLRGLNSPLHF
TRBV12-3/TRBV12-4	TRBJ1-2	CASSLSGNYGYTF
TRBV10-3	TRBJ2-7	CAIRPDRGLGEQYF
TRBV12-3/TRBV12-4	TRBJ2-4	CASSLHQGNIQYF
TRBV5-5	TRBJ1-6	CASSLGDRVNSPLHF
TRBV2	TRBJ1-5	CASSPQGLSNQPQHF